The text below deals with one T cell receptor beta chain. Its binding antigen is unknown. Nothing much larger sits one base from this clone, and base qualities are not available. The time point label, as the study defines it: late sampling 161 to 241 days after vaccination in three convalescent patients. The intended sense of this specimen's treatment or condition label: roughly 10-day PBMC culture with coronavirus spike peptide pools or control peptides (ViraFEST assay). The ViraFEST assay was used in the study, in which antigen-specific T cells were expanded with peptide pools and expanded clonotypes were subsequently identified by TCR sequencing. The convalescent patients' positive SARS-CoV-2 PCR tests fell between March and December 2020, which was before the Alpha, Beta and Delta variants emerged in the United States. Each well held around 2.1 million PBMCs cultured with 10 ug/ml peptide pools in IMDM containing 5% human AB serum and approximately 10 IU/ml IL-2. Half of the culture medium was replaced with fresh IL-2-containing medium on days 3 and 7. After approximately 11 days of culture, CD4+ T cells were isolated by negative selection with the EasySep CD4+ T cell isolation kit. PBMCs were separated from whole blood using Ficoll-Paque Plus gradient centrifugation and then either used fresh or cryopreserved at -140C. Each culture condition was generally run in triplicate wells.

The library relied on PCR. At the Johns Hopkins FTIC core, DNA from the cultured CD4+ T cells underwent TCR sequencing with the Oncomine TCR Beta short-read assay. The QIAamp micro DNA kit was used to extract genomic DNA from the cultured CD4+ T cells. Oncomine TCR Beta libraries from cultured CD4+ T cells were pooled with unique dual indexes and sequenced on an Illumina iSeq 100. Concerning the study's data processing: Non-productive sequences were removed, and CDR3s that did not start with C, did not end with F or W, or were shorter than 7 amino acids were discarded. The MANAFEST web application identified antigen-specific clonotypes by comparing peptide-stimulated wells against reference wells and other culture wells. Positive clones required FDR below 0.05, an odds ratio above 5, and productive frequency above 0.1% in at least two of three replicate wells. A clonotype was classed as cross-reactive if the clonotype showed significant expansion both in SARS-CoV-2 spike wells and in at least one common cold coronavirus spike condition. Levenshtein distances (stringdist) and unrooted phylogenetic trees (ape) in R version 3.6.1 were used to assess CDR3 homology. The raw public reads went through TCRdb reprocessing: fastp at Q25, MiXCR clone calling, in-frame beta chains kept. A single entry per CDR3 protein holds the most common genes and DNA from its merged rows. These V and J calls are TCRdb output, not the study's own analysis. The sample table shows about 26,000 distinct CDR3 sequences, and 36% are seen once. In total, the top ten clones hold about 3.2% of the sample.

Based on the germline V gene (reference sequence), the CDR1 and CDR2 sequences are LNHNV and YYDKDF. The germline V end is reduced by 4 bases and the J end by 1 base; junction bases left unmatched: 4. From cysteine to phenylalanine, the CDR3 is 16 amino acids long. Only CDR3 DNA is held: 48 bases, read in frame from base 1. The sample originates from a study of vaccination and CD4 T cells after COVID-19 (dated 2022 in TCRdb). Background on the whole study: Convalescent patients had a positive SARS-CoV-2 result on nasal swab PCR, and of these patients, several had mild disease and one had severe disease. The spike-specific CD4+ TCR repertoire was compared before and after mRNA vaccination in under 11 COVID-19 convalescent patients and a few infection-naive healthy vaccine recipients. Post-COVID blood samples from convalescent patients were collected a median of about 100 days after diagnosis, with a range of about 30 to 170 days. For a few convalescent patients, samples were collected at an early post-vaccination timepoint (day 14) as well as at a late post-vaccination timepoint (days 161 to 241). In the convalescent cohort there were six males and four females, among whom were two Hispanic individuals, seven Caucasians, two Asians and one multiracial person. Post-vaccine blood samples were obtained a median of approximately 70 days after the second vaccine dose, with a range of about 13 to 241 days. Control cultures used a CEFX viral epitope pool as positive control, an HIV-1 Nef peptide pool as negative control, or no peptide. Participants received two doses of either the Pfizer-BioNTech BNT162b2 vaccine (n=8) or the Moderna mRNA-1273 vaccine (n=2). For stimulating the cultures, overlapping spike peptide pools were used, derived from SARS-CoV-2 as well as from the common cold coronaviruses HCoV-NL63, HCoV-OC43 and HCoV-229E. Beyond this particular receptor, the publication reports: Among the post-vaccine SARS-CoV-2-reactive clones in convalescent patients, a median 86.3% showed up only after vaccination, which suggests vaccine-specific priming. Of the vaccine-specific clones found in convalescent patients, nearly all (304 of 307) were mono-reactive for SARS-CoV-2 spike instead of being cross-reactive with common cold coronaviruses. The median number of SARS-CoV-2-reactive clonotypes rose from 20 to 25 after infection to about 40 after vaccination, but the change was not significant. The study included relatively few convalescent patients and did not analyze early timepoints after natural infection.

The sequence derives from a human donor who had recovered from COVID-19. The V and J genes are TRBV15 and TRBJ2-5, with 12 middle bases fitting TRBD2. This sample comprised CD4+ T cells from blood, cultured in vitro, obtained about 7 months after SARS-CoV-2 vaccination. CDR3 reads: CATSTWTSGVQETQYF. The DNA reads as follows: TGTGCCACCAGCACATGGACTAGCGGGGTCCAAGAGACCCAGTACTTC.